This T cell receptor (beta chain) appears in the sequencing data of a study of T cell repertoires in cytomegalovirus infection. Across the whole study: The study used recently identified HLA-C-restricted and well-studied HLA-B-restricted CMV epitopes. Indications came from public TCR beta signatures; they pointed to CMV infection and to a matching HLA type. Study-level points and caveats: CMV carriers having the relevant HLA were flagged by cumulative public TCR beta family frequency.

The CDR3 sequence is 14 residues long. Trimming removed 2 bases from V and 4 bases from J, with 11 bases in between. From the reads, TCRdb called clonotypes with MiXCR, one entry per CDR3 protein. The data show about 920,000 distinct CDR3 sequences, 31% seen once. This clonotype appeared a few times. The antigen is undetermined. The source material was cultured CD8+ T cells from PBMCs, sampled from culture after CMV antigen stimulation. This receptor was obtained from a human donor in good health (CMV status not recorded). Some clones in this sample may be carry-over from other donors' samples. The rearrangement joins TRBV12-3 or TRBV12-4 to TRBJ1-1; no firm D call. The CDR3 region is CASSLSPKGTEAFF. CDR3 bases: TGTGCCAGCAGTTTATCCCCTAAAGGCACTGAAGCTTTCTTT.